The sequence of this T cell receptor beta chain was determined in a study of T cells in Graves' hyperthyroidism and ophthalmopathy. On this clonotype: Its antigen remains unidentified.

Germline CDR1 KGHDR, CDR2 SFDVKD. The CDR3 is 17 residues long. Losses at the gene ends were 1 base for V and 5 bases for J; bases not matched to a gene: 10. Amplification targeted TCR beta CDR3 regions from RNA transcripts. A first-round RT-PCR of the TCR CDR3 used the HTBI primer set. TCRdb reprocessed the multiplex PCR reads via MiXCR and lists one record per CDR3 protein. The table has a few hundred thousand distinct CDR3 sequences, just over 45% seen once. Study-level points and caveats: Researchers found most expanded thyroid clonotypes above 0.001 in blood as well.

This receptor was obtained from a woman aged 18-29 years with Graves' hyperthyroidism. The rearrangement links TRBV24-1 to TRBJ1-2; 9 bases line up with TRBD1. Sample: peripheral blood or thyroid tissue (not recorded which). CDR3 nucleotide sequence: TGTGCCACCAGTGATTTATGGACAGGGGTCTTCGGTTATGGCTACACCTTC. Translating gives CATSDLWTGVFGYGYTF.